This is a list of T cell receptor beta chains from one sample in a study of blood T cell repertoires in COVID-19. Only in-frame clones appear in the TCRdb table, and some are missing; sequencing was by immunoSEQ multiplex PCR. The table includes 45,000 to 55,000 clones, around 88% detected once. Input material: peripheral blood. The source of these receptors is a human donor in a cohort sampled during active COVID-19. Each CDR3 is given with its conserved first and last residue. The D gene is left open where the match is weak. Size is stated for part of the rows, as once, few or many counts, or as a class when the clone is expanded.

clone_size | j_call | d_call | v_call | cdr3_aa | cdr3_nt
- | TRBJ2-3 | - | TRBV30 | CAWSDRRSTDTQYF | TGTGCCTGGAGTGACAGGAGAAGCACAGATACGCAGTATTTT
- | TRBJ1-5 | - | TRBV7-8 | CASSLFRDQPQHF | TGTGCCAGCAGCTTATTCAGGGATCAGCCCCAGCATTTT
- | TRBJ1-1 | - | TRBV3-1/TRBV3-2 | CASSPQGQANTEAFF | TGTGCCAGCAGCCCGCAAGGACAAGCGAACACTGAAGCTTTCTTT
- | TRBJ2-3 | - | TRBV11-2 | CASSLGTRVSTDTQYF | TGTGCCAGCAGCTTAGGTACCAGGGTTAGCACAGATACGCAGTATTTT
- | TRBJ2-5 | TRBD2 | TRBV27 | CASSIRTSGGGTQYF | TGTGCCAGCAGTATCAGGACTAGCGGTGGGGGAACCCAGTACTTC
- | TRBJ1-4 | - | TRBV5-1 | CASSRGTNEKLFF | TGCGCCAGCTCCAGGGGAACTAATGAAAAACTGTTTTTT
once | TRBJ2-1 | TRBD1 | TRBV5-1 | CASSWTGGSYNEQFF | TGCGCCAGCAGCTGGACAGGGGGCTCCTACAATGAGCAGTTCTTC
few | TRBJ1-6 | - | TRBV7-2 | CASSTEGPSLGSLHF | TGTGCCAGCAGTACAGAGGGTCCTTCATTGGGGTCCCTCCACTTT
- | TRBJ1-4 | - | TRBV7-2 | CASSPRNRQARNEKLFF | TGTGCCAGCAGCCCCAGAAATAGACAGGCCCGTAATGAAAAACTGTTTTTT
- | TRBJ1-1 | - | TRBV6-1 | CASSEGPRTEAFF | TGTGCCAGCAGTGAAGGCCCGCGGACTGAAGCTTTCTTT
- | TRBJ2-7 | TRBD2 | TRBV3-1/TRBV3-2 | CASSLTGGFSSYEQYF | TGTGCCAGCAGCCTGACCGGGGGGTTCAGCTCCTACGAGCAGTACTTC
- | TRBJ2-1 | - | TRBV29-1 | CSVVLRSFEGQFF | TGCAGCGTTGTCCTTAGGTCGTTTGAGGGGCAGTTCTTC
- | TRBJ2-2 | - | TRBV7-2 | CASSFRSTGELFF | TGTGCCAGCAGCTTTCGGAGCACCGGGGAGCTGTTTTTT
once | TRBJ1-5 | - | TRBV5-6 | CASSTRQEHQPQHF | TGTGCCAGCAGCACGCGACAGGAGCATCAGCCCCAGCATTTT
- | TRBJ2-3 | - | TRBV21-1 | CASSKELSGGEGDTQYF | TGTGCCAGCAGCAAAGAACTCAGCGGGGGGGAAGGAGATACGCAGTATTTT
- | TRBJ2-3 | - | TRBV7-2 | CASSLVGSILTDTQYF | TGTGCCAGCAGCTTAGTCGGGAGTATTTTGACAGATACGCAGTATTTT
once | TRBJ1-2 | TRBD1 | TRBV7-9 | CASSDRGQGYYGYTF | TGTGCCAGCAGCGACCGTGGACAGGGATACTATGGCTACACCTTC
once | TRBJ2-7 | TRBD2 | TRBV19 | CASSIRRGDHEQYF | TGTGCCAGTAGTATCCGACGGGGGGACCACGAGCAGTACTTC
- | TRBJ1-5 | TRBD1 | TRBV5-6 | CASSLSRTGTFSQPQHF | TGTGCCAGCAGCTTGTCACGGACAGGGACTTTCAGTCAGCCCCAGCATTTT
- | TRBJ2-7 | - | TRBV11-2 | CASSSTYEQYF | TGTGCCAGCAGCTCTACCTACGAGCAGTACTTC
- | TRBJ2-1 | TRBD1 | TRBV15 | CATSRETGTGYNEQFF | TGTGCCACCAGCAGGGAAACCGGGACAGGGTACAATGAGCAGTTCTTC
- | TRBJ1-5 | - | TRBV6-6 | CASSYSGGNQPQHF | TGTGCCAGCAGTTACTCAGGGGGCAATCAGCCCCAGCATTTT
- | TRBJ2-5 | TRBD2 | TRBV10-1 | CASSERTSGGKETQYF | TGCGCCAGCAGTGAGCGGACTAGCGGGGGGAAAGAGACCCAGTACTTC
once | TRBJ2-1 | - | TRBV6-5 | CASSRGPYNEQFF | TGTGCCAGCAGCCGGGGTCCCTACAATGAGCAGTTCTTC
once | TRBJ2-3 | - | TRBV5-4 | CASSLDVGGRDTQYF | TGTGCCAGCAGCTTGGATGTGGGGGGTCGGGATACGCAGTATTTT
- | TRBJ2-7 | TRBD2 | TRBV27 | CASSFLGAGGQNEQYF | TGTGCCAGCAGTTTTTTGGGGGCGGGGGGGCAGAACGAGCAGTACTTC
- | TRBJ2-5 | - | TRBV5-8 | CASSPLPVSQYF | TGTGCCAGCAGCCCCCTCCCGGTGAGCCAGTACTTC
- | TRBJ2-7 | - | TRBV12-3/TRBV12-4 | CASSRQYEQYF | TGTGCCAGCAGTCGCCAGTACGAGCAGTACTTC
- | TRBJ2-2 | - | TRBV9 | CASSVNRVPNTGELFF | TGTGCCAGCAGCGTCAACAGGGTCCCGAACACCGGGGAGCTGTTTTTT
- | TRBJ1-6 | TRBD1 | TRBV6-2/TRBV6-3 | CASSPGQGGPDNSPLHF | TGTGCCAGCAGCCCTGGACAGGGAGGGCCGGATAATTCACCCCTCCACTTT
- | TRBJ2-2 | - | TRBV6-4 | CARKLPHETGELFF | TGTGCCAGGAAACTTCCGCACGAAACCGGGGAGCTGTTTTTT
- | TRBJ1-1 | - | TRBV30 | CAWSGRGPTEAFF | TGTGCCTGGAGTGGGAGGGGTCCCACTGAAGCTTTCTTT
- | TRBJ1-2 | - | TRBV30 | CAWSRLRGDGYTF | TGTGCCTGGAGTAGGTTACGGGGAGATGGCTACACCTTC
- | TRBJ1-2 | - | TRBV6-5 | CASSYNGPDYGYTF | TGTGCCAGCAGTTACAATGGGCCTGATTATGGCTACACCTTC
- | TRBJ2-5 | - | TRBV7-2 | CASSFSGEETQYF | TGTGCCAGCAGCTTTTCGGGGGAGGAGACCCAGTACTTC
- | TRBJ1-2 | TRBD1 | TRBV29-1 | CSIGQGRDYGYTF | TGCAGCATCGGACAGGGAAGGGACTATGGCTACACCTTC
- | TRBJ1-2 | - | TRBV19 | CASSSRSGGTNYGYTF | TGTGCCAGTAGTTCCCGAAGCGGGGGAACTAACTATGGCTACACCTTC
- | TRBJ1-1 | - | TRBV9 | CASSVGGSPEAFF | TGTGCCAGCAGCGTAGGAGGGAGCCCTGAAGCTTTCTTT
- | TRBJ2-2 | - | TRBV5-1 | CASSLRGNTGELFF | TGCGCCAGCAGCTTGAGAGGAAACACCGGGGAGCTGTTTTTT
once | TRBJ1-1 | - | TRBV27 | CASSTGGTEAFF | TGTGCCAGCAGTACGGGGGGCACTGAAGCTTTCTTT
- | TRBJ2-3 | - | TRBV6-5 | CASNRVRGADTQYF | TGTGCCAGCAATAGAGTTAGGGGTGCAGATACGCAGTATTTT
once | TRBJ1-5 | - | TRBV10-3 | CAISGEINQPQHF | TGTGCCATCAGTGGGGAGATAAATCAGCCCCAGCATTTT
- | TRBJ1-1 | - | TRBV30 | CAWSVWGGMNTEAFF | TGTGCCTGGAGTGTTTGGGGGGGGATGAACACTGAAGCTTTCTTT
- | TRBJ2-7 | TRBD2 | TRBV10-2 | CASSLAGPTYEQYF | TGCGCCAGCAGTCTAGCGGGTCCAACCTACGAGCAGTACTTC
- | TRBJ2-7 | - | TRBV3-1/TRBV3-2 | CASSPDWGPEQYF | TGTGCCAGCAGCCCCGACTGGGGGCCCGAGCAGTACTTC
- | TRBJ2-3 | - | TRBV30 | CAWSPLSTDTQYF | TGTGCCTGGAGTCCCCTTAGCACAGATACGCAGTATTTT
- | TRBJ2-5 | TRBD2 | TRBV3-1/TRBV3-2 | CASSRRTSGAAQETQYF | TGTGCCAGCAGTCGTCGGACTAGCGGGGCTGCACAAGAGACCCAGTACTTC
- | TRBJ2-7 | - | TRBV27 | CASSLRAGATYEQYF | TGTGCCAGCAGTTTACGCGCGGGGGCCACCTACGAGCAGTACTTC
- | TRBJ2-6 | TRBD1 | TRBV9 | CASSADRGFSGANVLTF | TGTGCCAGCAGCGCGGACAGGGGTTTCTCTGGGGCCAACGTCCTGACTTTC
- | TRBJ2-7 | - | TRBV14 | CASSPDKGLQEPYEQYF | TGTGCCAGCAGCCCAGACAAAGGGCTACAGGAGCCCTACGAGCAGTACTTC
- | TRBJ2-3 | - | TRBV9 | CASSDPTAGVTDTQYF | TGTGCCAGCAGCGATCCTACAGCGGGCGTAACAGATACGCAGTATTTT
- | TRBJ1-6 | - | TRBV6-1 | CASSEREPLNNSPLHF | TGTGCCAGCAGTGAACGGGAGCCCCTCAATAATTCACCCCTCCACTTT
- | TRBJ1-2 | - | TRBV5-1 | CASSLDWRNRANYGYTF | TGCGCCAGCAGCTTGGACTGGCGGAACAGGGCGAACTATGGCTACACCTTC
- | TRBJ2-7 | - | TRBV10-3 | CAISESGRGSPYEQYF | TGTGCCATCAGTGAGTCGGGTAGGGGTAGTCCCTACGAGCAGTACTTC